This T cell receptor (beta chain) was identified during a study of blood T cells in healthy people across ages. The CDR3 consists of 15 residues. Germline V gene data show CDR1 as MNHEY and CDR2 as SVGEGT. V was clipped by 0 bases and J by 4 bases, with 10 bases between them. For the second PCR, which ran for roughly 7 to 11 cycles, a sample-barcoded 5' primer and a J-beta primer mix were used. Every single cDNA molecule received a tag from a template-switch adaptor with 12 random nucleotides. Individual samples furnished no less than 2.5 million CDR3-containing paired-end reads apiece. TCRdb called the 5' RACE reads again in MiXCR, with one record for every CDR3 protein. The data contain around 1.1 million distinct CDR3 sequences, 30% to 40% of them seen just once; the ten biggest clones take up 10% to 15%. A minimum of 6 million PBMCs was isolated per sample.

Sequencing was done on a sample of blood. The source of this sequence is a man between 18 and 29 years old in good health. The chain has TRBV6-2 or TRBV6-3 and TRBJ2-4; D is possibly TRBD1 (6 bases). The CDR3 coding sequence is TGTGCCAGCAGTTACTCGCGGCAGGGGAAAAACATTCAGTACTTC. Translation: CASSYSRQGKNIQYF.